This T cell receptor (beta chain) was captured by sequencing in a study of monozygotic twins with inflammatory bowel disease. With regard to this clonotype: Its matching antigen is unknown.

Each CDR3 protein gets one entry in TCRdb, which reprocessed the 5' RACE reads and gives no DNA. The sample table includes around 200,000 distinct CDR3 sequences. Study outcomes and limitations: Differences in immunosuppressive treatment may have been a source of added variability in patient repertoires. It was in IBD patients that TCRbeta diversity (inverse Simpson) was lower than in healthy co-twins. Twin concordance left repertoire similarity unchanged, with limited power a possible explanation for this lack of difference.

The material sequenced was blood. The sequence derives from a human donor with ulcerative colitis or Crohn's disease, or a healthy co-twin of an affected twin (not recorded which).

The CDR3 spells CASSEGVRQETQYF. The rearrangement uses TRBV5-1 and TRBJ2-5; there is no DNA to check the TCRdb D call of TRBD2. Germline-derived CDR1 and CDR2 are SGHRS and YFSETQ. CDR3 size: 14 residues.